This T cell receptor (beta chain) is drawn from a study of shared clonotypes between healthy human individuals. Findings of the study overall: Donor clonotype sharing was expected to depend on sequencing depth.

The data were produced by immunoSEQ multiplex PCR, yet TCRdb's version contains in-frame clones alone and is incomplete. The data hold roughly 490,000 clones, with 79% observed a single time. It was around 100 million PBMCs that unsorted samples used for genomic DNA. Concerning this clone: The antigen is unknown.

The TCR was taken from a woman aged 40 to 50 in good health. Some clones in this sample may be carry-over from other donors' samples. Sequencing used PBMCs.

The CDR3 loop is CASSLDAPLSGNEQFF. The CDR3 coding sequence is TGTGCCAGCAGCTTAGACGCCCCACTCTCGGGGAATGAGCAGTTCTTC. This chain links TRBV11-2 with TRBJ2-1; a weak D match, TRBD2 (5 bases). CDR1 is SGHAT and CDR2 is FQNNGV in the germline V gene. The CDR3 loop spans 16 amino acids. V was trimmed by 0 bases and J by 7 bases, leaving 16 bases between them.